The 22 T cell receptor beta chains in this list originate from one sample, sequenced in a study of OX40 agonist ivuxolimab in advanced cancers. Using immunoSEQ multiplex PCR, the repertoire was profiled, and TCRdb retains in-frame clones only, with some absent. Of 50,000 to 60,000 clones listed, 85% to 90% are singletons. Sample: CD4+ or CD8+ T cells sorted from blood, taken in a trial of the OX40 agonist ivuxolimab. Receptors originate from an adult with an advanced solid tumor such as melanoma, head and neck, liver or kidney cancer.

A few counts support this clone. This CDR3 is also generated by other DNA sequences in the sample. The chain recombines TRBV7-2 with TRBJ2-7; a possible D gene is TRBD2 (5 bases). The CDR3 contains 13 residues. V was shortened by 6 bases and J by 0 bases, with 9 bases between the two germline ends. CDR1 and CDR2 (germline): SGHTA, FQGNSA. CDR3 amino acids: CASRAGGSYEQYF. The CDR3 bases are TGTGCCAGCAGGGCGGGCGGCTCCTACGAGCAGTACTTC.

This chain uses TRBV7-3 with TRBJ2-3; 7 positions match TRBD2. Germline V gene lookup returns CDR1 SGHTA and CDR2 FQGTGA. The CDR3 covers 14 residues. The ends lost 3 bases at V and 1 base at J; junction bases unmatched: 1. CDR3 amino acids: CASSFAGGTDTQYF. DNA for the CDR3: TGTGCCAGCAGCTTTGCGGGAGGCACAGATACGCAGTATTTT.

There are a few counts of this clone. The chain recombines TRBV19 with TRBJ1-1, with 9 positions matching TRBD1. The CDR3 runs 16 residues. The V and J ends lost 3 bases and 1 base, in that order; junction bases with no gene match: 6. CDR1 is LNHDA and CDR2 is SQIVND in the germline V gene (reference sequence). The CDR3 DNA reads as TGTGCCAGTAGTATCCTCACAGGGGGCAGGAACACTGAAGCTTTCTTT. This sequence encodes CASSILTGGRNTEAFF. Drawing the rest from reference TRBV19 and TRBJ1-1, the complete variable domain is DGGITQSPKYLFRKEGQNVTLSCEQNLNHDAMYWYRQDPGQGLRLIYYSQIVNDFQKGDIAEGYSVSREKKESFPLTVTSAQKNPTAFYLCASSILTGGRNTEAFFGQGTRLTVV.

The V gene is TRBV7-2, the J gene TRBJ2-5; TRBD2 agrees at 8 bases. V was pared by 2 bases and J by 7 bases, with 9 bases of the junction left unmatched. The CDR3 is 15 residues long. Germline V gives CDR1 SGHTA, CDR2 FQGNSA. The CDR3 region is CASSLPGGPSGTQYF. CDR3 bases: TGTGCCAGCAGCTTACCGGGAGGGCCCTCGGGGACCCAGTACTTC.

This chain connects TRBV6-5 to TRBJ1-2, with TRBD1 matching 10 bases. J lost 8 bases, V lost 10 bases, and 7 bases had no gene match. The CDR3 extends over 12 amino acids. In germline, CDR1 is MNHEY, CDR2 SVGAGI. CDR3 amino acids: CATLRQGAGYTF. The CDR3 DNA reads as TGTGCCACCCTACGACAGGGGGCCGGCTACACCTTC.

The V gene is TRBV25-1, the J gene TRBJ2-7; D might be TRBD1 or TRBD2, each matching 6 bases. The V gene's germline CDR1 is MGHDK and CDR2 SYGVNS. This CDR3 spans 15 amino acids. V dropped 5 bases and J dropped 6 bases, with 20 bases sitting between them. CDR3 region: CASSRLGGAPTEQYF. In DNA, the CDR3 is TGTGCCAGCAGTCGGTTGGGGGGCGCGCCTACCGAGCAGTACTTC.

Written as DNA, the CDR3 is TGCAGCGTTATTTCCGGGAGAACTGAAGCTTTCTTT. It is translated as CSVISGRTEAFF. V is TRBV29-1 and J is TRBJ1-1; D not resolved. This CDR3 region has 12 residues. Germline V gene sequence: CDR1 SQVTM, CDR2 ANQGSEA. V lost 5 bases, J lost 5 bases, and 12 bases lay in between.

This rearrangement joins TRBV28 to TRBJ2-5; 8 bases line up with TRBD1. The ends lost 4 bases at V and 10 bases at J; junction bases unmatched: 11. Per germline, CDR1 MDHEN and CDR2 SYDVKM. The CDR3 is 14 residues long. The CDR3 bases are TGTGCCAGCAGTTACCCAACAGGGGACAGGAACCAGTACTTC. It yields the protein CASSYPTGDRNQYF.

This chain uses TRBV5-1 with TRBJ2-2; D is ambiguous. The CDR3 totals 14 residues. CDR1 and CDR2 (germline): SGHRS, YFSETQ. V dropped 4 bases and J dropped 0 bases, with 7 bases sitting between them. CDR3 loop: CASSVASNTGELFF. The CDR3 nucleotides are TGCGCCAGCAGCGTTGCCTCGAACACCGGGGAGCTGTTTTTT.

This chain links TRBV28 with TRBJ1-2; a weak D match, TRBD1 (5 bases). The germline V and J ends were trimmed by 5 bases and 6 bases, with 16 bases remaining between them. The CDR3 loop spans 14 amino acids. Germline-derived CDR1 and CDR2 are MDHEN and SYDVKM. This CDR3 reads CASSIPGPHHGYTF. For the CDR3, the DNA is TGTGCCAGCAGTATTCCGGGACCCCACCATGGCTACACCTTC.

The genes are TRBV2 and TRBJ1-5, with a weak D call TRBD1 (6 bases). The CDR3 is 12 amino acids. Per the germline V gene, CDR1 is SNHLY and CDR2 is FYNNEI. V was shortened by 4 bases and J by 5 bases, with 6 bases between the two germline ends. CDR3 residues: CASSGQDQPQHF. The CDR3, as DNA: TGTGCCAGCAGTGGACAGGATCAGCCCCAGCATTTT.

The rearrangement uses TRBV7-8 and TRBJ2-1; D is possibly TRBD2 (5 bases). Germline assignment: CDR1 SGHVS and CDR2 FQNEAQ. This CDR3 has 16 residues. V was pared by 5 bases and J by 2 bases, with 16 bases between. The CDR3 bases are TGTGCCAGCAGCCCTCATCGGACTGCACCCTACAATGAGCAGTTCTTC. This translates into CASSPHRTAPYNEQFF.

This CDR3 reads CASSPAGGETNTIYF. CDR3 DNA: TGTGCCAGCTCACCAGCCGGGGGGGAAACGAACACCATATATTTT. V gene TRBV18 combines with J gene TRBJ1-3; the D gene is possibly TRBD1 (5 bases). The CDR3 consists of 15 residues. Trimming stripped 2 bases from V and 7 bases from J, with 15 bases between. Germline CDR1 is KGHSH and CDR2 is LQKENI.

The chain uses TRBV29-1 and TRBJ1-6; D may be TRBD1 (5 bases). The CDR3 spans 14 residues. Trimming took off 8 bases at V and 4 bases at J, with 15 bases between the two ends. From germline, CDR1 is SQVTM and CDR2 ANQGSEA. In DNA, the CDR3 is TGCAGCCCGGGGGGAGACGCTTATAATTCACCCCTCCACTTT. This sequence encodes CSPGGDAYNSPLHF.

Only one count was recorded for this clone. The V gene is TRBV27, the J gene TRBJ2-7, with D possibly matching TRBD1 (6 bases). V lost 5 bases and J lost 1, with 12 bases in between. CDR1 is MNHEY and CDR2 is SMNVEV in the germline V gene (reference sequence). CDR3 length: 14 residues. The DNA for the CDR3 is TGTGCCAGCAGTCAGTACGACAGGTCCTACGAGCAGTACTTC. Its protein product is CASSQYDRSYEQYF.

The chain uses TRBV5-5 and TRBJ2-2, with D tentatively TRBD1 or TRBD2 (5 bases each). This CDR3 region has 15 residues. From germline, CDR1 is SGHKS and CDR2 YYEKEE (reference sequence). Trimming pared 1 base from V and 6 bases from J, leaving 13 bases between. CDR3 region: CASSLLGPSAGELFF. The CDR3 DNA reads TGTGCCAGCAGCTTGTTGGGACCCAGCGCCGGGGAGCTGTTTTTT.

The chain carries TRBV6-6 and TRBJ2-7; D might be TRBD2 (6 bases). V was trimmed by 0 bases and J by 2 bases, leaving 11 bases between them. The CDR3 contains 15 residues. Germline values: CDR1 MNHNY, CDR2 SVGAGI (reference sequence). The CDR3 here is CASSYSEGRPYEQYF. CDR3 coding DNA: TGTGCCAGCAGTTACTCGGAGGGCCGACCCTACGAGCAGTACTTC.

The chain carries TRBV5-1 and TRBJ2-2, with 15 bases fitting TRBD2. The CDR3 has 16 amino acids. CDR1 and CDR2 from the germline V gene are SGHRS and YFSETQ. Germline trimming cut 4 bases from V and 5 bases from J; bases unmatched to any gene: 3. The CDR3 nucleotides read TGCGCCAGCAGCAGAGGGACTAGCGGGGGGACCGGGGAGCTGTTTTTT. Translation gives CASSRGTSGGTGELFF.

This chain connects TRBV5-1 to TRBJ2-6; TRBD1 matches at 7 bases. Germline CDR1 reads SGHRS; CDR2 reads YFSETQ. J gave up 0 bases and V 2 bases, and 8 bases lay outside the gene matches. The CDR3 spans 18 residues. CDR3 residues: CASSLQGPQSSGANVLTF. In nucleotides, the CDR3 is TGCGCCAGCAGCTTACAGGGGCCTCAAAGCTCTGGGGCCAACGTCCTGACTTTC. Combining the CDR3 with reference TRBV5-1 and TRBJ2-6 gives the whole variable domain KAGVTQTPRYLIKTRGQQVTLSCSPISGHRSVSWYQQTPGQGLQFLFEYFSETQRNKGNFPGRFSGRQFSNSRSEMNVSTLELGDSALYLCASSLQGPQSSGANVLTFGAGSRLTVL.

This clone was observed once. The chain couples TRBV6-1 to TRBJ2-7; no reliable D call. CDR1 MNHNS and CDR2 SASEGT come from the germline V gene. V lost 6 bases and J 3 bases, leaving 9 bases between the germline ends. The CDR3 contains 12 residues. The CDR3 DNA is TGTGCCAGCAGGGGTCAGATCTACGAGCAGTACTTC. Protein: CASRGQIYEQYF.

The chain employs TRBV6-5 and TRBJ1-1, with 7 nucleotides matching TRBD1. Germline V gives CDR1 MNHEY, CDR2 SVGAGI. The CDR3 sequence is 13 residues long. V shed 8 bases and J 4 bases; nucleotides not matched to a gene: 7. The CDR3 nucleotides read TGTGCCAGCTTACAGGGGTGGGTCACTGAAGCTTTCTTT. Amino acid sequence: CASLQGWVTEAFF.

This chain links TRBV7-9 with TRBJ1-1; 9 nucleotides agree with TRBD1. Per germline, CDR1 SEHNR and CDR2 FQNEAQ (reference sequence). CDR3 length equals 15 residues. With V trimmed by 5 bases and J by 4 bases, 8 bases remained unmatched. CDR3 region: CASSQQGTGRTEAFF. The CDR3 DNA reads as TGTGCCAGCAGCCAACAAGGGACAGGGCGCACTGAAGCTTTCTTT.